This TCR beta chain appears in the sequencing data of a study of identical twins. This clonotype was seen ten or more times. Its matching antigen is unknown. The CDR3 is made up of 16 amino acids. The ends lost 5 bases at V and 3 bases at J; junction bases unmatched: 5. Unique molecular identifiers were present on the cDNA, and a universal primer site came from template switching. TCRdb ran MiXCR on the 5' RACE reads and lists one entry per CDR3 protein. The repertoire holds approximately 350,000 distinct CDR3 sequences, with 9% to 15% as singletons. Among all donors, each was a healthy Caucasian. Broader study findings: Researchers caution that invariant MAIT and iNKT cells could partly confound zero-insertion analyses.

In addition, the sample was reused for a study of yellow fever vaccine responses in identical twins.

This clonotype was obtained from a woman between 18 and 29 years old in good health. Sequenced: CD8+ T cells sorted from blood. The gene calls are TRBV12-3 or TRBV12-4 and TRBJ2-3; 13 nucleotides align to TRBD2. The CDR3 DNA reads as TGTGCCAGCAGTCTCGGACTAGCGGGAGATACAGATACGCAGTATTTT. The encoded protein is CASSLGLAGDTDTQYF.